Below, one T cell receptor (beta chain) is given with its context. This CDR3 has 15 residues. V lost 3 bases, J lost 4 bases, and 3 bases stayed unmatched. Germline loops: CDR1 SGHTA, CDR2 FQGNSA. This entry belongs to a study of OX40 agonist ivuxolimab in advanced cancers. Produced via immunoSEQ multiplex PCR; TCRdb's table is partial and in-frame only. The sample yields 25,000 to 35,000 clones, 75% to 90% seen once. The chain joins TRBV7-2 to TRBJ1-4; 9 bases map to TRBD1. The sequenced sample was CD4+ or CD8+ T cells sorted from blood, obtained in a trial of the OX40 agonist ivuxolimab. The sequence derives from an adult with an advanced solid tumor such as melanoma, head and neck, liver or kidney cancer. The CDR3 spells CASSFMTGGNEKLFF. The CDR3 DNA is TGTGCCAGCAGCTTTATGACAGGGGGTAATGAAAAACTGTTTTTT.